Listed below are T cell receptor beta chains from one sample, sequenced in a study of breast tumors, draining lymph nodes, adjacent tissues. One entry per CDR3 protein, called by TCRdb with MiXCR from the multiplex PCR reads. The data show 50,000 to 85,000 distinct CDR3 sequences, 40% to 45% seen once. Sequencing was done on a sample of breast tumor tissue. These receptor sequences come from a female donor with breast cancer. Some clones in this sample may be carry-over from other donors' samples. Both conserved end residues are part of each CDR3. D genes are given only for firm matches.

v_call: TRBV5-6
d_call: -
cdr3_aa: CASSRRQAQPQHF

v_call: TRBV10-3
d_call: TRBD2
cdr3_aa: CAIRTSGRASDTQYF

v_call: TRBV7-9
d_call: TRBD1
cdr3_aa: CASSAPGQGDSYTF

v_call: TRBV25-1
d_call: -
cdr3_aa: CASRKTGPTRFTEAFF

v_call: TRBV15
d_call: TRBD2
cdr3_aa: CATSREISPGTSGGYNEQYF

v_call: TRBV5-1
d_call: -
cdr3_aa: CASSLDAGEGEQYF

v_call: TRBV14
d_call: -
cdr3_aa: CASSQGGSPLGSAQYF

v_call: TRBV7-8
d_call: -
cdr3_aa: CASSLAGEAEAF

v_call: TRBV27
d_call: TRBD1
cdr3_aa: CASSFQQGGNTEAFF

v_call: TRBV5-1
d_call: TRBD1
cdr3_aa: CASSPGTGGFSYTF

v_call: TRBV7-3
d_call: TRBD1
cdr3_aa: CASSLSRDRAGETQYF

v_call: TRBV5-8
d_call: TRBD1
cdr3_aa: CASSLEWTGQGTEAFF

v_call: TRBV14
d_call: -
cdr3_aa: CASSQDLGQWETQYF

v_call: TRBV6-5
d_call: -
cdr3_aa: CASTHMGVGSGSTDTQYF

v_call: TRBV19
d_call: -
cdr3_aa: CASSSKGETGELFF

v_call: TRBV28
d_call: -
cdr3_aa: CASSRPQGGGTDTQYF

v_call: TRBV10-2
d_call: -
cdr3_aa: CASSADGSEETQYF

v_call: TRBV9
d_call: -
cdr3_aa: CASSTPPLNTIYF

v_call: TRBV7-2
d_call: -
cdr3_aa: CASSPGGAGSRKLFF

v_call: TRBV28
d_call: -
cdr3_aa: CASKERGYEQYF

v_call: TRBV7-8
d_call: TRBD1
cdr3_aa: CATRLTSRQGGTGELFF

v_call: TRBV4-3
d_call: -
cdr3_aa: CASSQDGTGPYGYTF

v_call: TRBV19
d_call: TRBD1
cdr3_aa: CASAGTGTNEQYF

v_call: TRBV2
d_call: -
cdr3_aa: CASSTPGGDYGYTF

v_call: TRBV5-8
d_call: -
cdr3_aa: CASSSPLDLNTEAFF

v_call: TRBV6-1
d_call: TRBD1
cdr3_aa: CASSQGTGGSSNQPQHF

v_call: TRBV10-2
d_call: TRBD2
cdr3_aa: CASSVSSGEPPYEQYF

v_call: TRBV7-2
d_call: TRBD2
cdr3_aa: CASSPPGGREQYF

v_call: TRBV19
d_call: TRBD2
cdr3_aa: CASTKGTSGVNNEQFF

v_call: TRBV19
d_call: TRBD1
cdr3_aa: CASSMTGDQPQHF

v_call: TRBV5-4
d_call: TRBD2
cdr3_aa: CASSQIAGILYNEQFF

v_call: TRBV10-2
d_call: TRBD1
cdr3_aa: CASRAGTGAVYSNQPQHF

v_call: TRBV5-5
d_call: -
cdr3_aa: CASSPTVGEFF

v_call: TRBV5-4
d_call: -
cdr3_aa: CASSLETLYGYTF

v_call: TRBV2
d_call: -
cdr3_aa: CASSEGGGKGPYEQYF

v_call: TRBV29-1
d_call: -
cdr3_aa: CSVGDSTVLGEQYF

v_call: TRBV12-5
d_call: TRBD2
cdr3_aa: CASGPPSGETQYF

v_call: TRBV20-1
d_call: TRBD1
cdr3_aa: CSARGVNTEAFF

v_call: TRBV30
d_call: TRBD2
cdr3_aa: CAWSWTSVGGELFF

v_call: TRBV7-9
d_call: TRBD2
cdr3_aa: CASSRRLAGTEQYF

v_call: TRBV25-1
d_call: TRBD1
cdr3_aa: CASRRGTGGQETQYF

v_call: TRBV20-1
d_call: -
cdr3_aa: CSARRAGSSYNEQFF

v_call: TRBV20-1
d_call: -
cdr3_aa: CSARTPGLSTDTQYF

v_call: TRBV12-3/TRBV12-4
d_call: TRBD1
cdr3_aa: CASSLDRAGNTIYF

v_call: TRBV11-3
d_call: -
cdr3_aa: CASSLQGTFGYTF

v_call: TRBV9
d_call: -
cdr3_aa: CASSVVAGTGGTPYF

v_call: TRBV6-5
d_call: -
cdr3_aa: CASSLPSEETQYF

v_call: TRBV2
d_call: TRBD2
cdr3_aa: CASSVTTSSADEQYF

v_call: TRBV19
d_call: TRBD1
cdr3_aa: CASSIVGRGRDTEAFF

v_call: TRBV10-3
d_call: TRBD1
cdr3_aa: CAISEGAGGGETQYF

v_call: TRBV10-1
d_call: -
cdr3_aa: CASSDSRRETQYF

v_call: TRBV7-2
d_call: TRBD2
cdr3_aa: CASSLAGGKPDTQYF

v_call: TRBV24-1
d_call: -
cdr3_aa: CATSDIRTSGRNYGYTF

v_call: TRBV6-6
d_call: -
cdr3_aa: CASTTASGSADTQYF

v_call: TRBV7-8
d_call: -
cdr3_aa: CASSSVGGAELMYNEQFF

v_call: TRBV10-3
d_call: TRBD2
cdr3_aa: CAILAGGRSYGQCF